The source of this T cell receptor (beta chain) is a study of T cells in Graves' hyperthyroidism and ophthalmopathy. Germline lookup yields CDR1 SGDLS and CDR2 YYNGEE. V was cut by 7 bases and J by 10 bases, with 20 bases left in between. The CDR3 contains 14 residues. TCR beta CDR3 sequences were amplified from RNA transcripts. Initially, a first-round RT-PCR of the TCR CDR3 employed the HTBI primer set. TCRdb fed the multiplex PCR reads into MiXCR, producing one record per CDR3 protein. The profile shows 300,000 to 450,000 distinct CDR3 sequences, roughly 18% of them singletons. With duration under 3 months, ophthalmopathy was active: Clinical Activity Score at least 3, NOSPECS at least 4.

This chain links TRBV9 with TRBJ2-2, with D perhaps TRBD1 or TRBD2 (5 bases each). The sample was blood. The clonotype comes from a woman aged 40-49 years with Graves' ophthalmopathy. This chain's CDR3 is CASGSRGVVEELFF. DNA of the CDR3: TGTGCCAGCGGTAGTAGAGGGGTGGTGGAGGAGCTGTTTTTT.